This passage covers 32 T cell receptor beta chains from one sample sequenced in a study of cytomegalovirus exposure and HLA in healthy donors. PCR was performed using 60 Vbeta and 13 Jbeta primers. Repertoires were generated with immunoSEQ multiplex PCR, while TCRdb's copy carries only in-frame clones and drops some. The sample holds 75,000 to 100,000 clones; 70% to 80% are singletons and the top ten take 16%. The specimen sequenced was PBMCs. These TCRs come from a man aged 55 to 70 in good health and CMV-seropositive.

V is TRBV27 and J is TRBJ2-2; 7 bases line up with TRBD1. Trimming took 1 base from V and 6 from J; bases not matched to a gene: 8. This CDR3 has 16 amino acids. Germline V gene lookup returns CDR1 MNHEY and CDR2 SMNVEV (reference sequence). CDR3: CASSLYFQTGPGELFF. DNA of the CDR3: TGTGCCAGCAGTTTATATTTTCAGACAGGGCCCGGGGAGCTGTTTTTT.

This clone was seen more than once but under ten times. CDR3 DNA sequence: TGTGCCAGCAGTGAAAGGTTACAGGGCAACTCACCCCTCCACTTT. Residues: CASSERLQGNSPLHF. The V gene is TRBV2, the J gene TRBJ1-6; weak D call: TRBD1 (6 bases). This CDR3 contains 15 residues. Trimming took off 2 bases at V and 10 bases at J, with 15 bases between the two ends. The germline V gene has CDR1 SNHLY and CDR2 FYNNEI.

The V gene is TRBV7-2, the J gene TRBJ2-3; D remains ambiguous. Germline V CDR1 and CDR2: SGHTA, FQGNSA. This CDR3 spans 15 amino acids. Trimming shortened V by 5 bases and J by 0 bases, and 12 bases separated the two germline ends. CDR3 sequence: CASSPGFTSTDTQYF. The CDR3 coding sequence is TGTGCCAGCAGCCCAGGATTCACTAGCACAGATACGCAGTATTTT.

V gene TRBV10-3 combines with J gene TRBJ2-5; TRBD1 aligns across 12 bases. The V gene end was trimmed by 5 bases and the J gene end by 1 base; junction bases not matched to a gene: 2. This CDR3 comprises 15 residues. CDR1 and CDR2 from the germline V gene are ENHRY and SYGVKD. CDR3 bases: TGTGCCATCAGTCGGGACAGGGGGCTCCAAGAGACCCAGTACTTC. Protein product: CAISRDRGLQETQYF.

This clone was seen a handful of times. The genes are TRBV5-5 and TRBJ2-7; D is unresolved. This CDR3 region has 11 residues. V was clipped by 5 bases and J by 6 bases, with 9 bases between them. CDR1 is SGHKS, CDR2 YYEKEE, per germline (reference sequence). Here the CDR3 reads CASRSPFEQYF. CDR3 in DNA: TGTGCCAGCAGGTCCCCGTTCGAGCAGTACTTC. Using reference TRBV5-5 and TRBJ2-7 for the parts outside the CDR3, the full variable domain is DAGVTQSPTHLIKTRGQQVTLRCSPISGHKSVSWYQQVLGQGPQFIFQYYEKEERGRGNFPDRFSARQFPNYSSELNVNALLLGDSALYLCASRSPFEQYFGPGTRLTVT.

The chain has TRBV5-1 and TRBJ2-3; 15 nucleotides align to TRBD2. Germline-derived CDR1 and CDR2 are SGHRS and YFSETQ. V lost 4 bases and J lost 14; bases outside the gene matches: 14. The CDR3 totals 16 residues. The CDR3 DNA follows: TGCGCCAGCAGCAAAGGACTAGCGGGGGGGCCGACCAGTTGGTATTTT. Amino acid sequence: CASSKGLAGGPTSWYF.

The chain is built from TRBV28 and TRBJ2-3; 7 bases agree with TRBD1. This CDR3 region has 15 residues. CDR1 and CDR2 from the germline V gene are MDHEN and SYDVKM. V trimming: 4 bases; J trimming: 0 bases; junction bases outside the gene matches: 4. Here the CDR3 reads CASSSYRGSTDTQYF. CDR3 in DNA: TGTGCCAGCAGTTCCTACAGGGGAAGCACAGATACGCAGTATTTT. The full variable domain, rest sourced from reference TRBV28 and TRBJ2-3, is DVKVTQSSRYLVKRTGEKVFLECVQDMDHENMFWYRQDPGLGLRLIYFSYDVKMKEKGDIPEGYSVSREKKERFSLILESASTNQTSMYLCASSSYRGSTDTQYFGPGTRLTVL.

CDR3 residues: CASSQDTAYTEAFF. In DNA, the CDR3 is TGTGCCAGCAGCCAAGACACAGCCTACACTGAAGCTTTCTTT. The rearrangement joins TRBV4-2 to TRBJ1-1; D is unresolved. Trimming stripped 0 bases from V and 3 bases from J, with 8 bases between. The CDR3 is 14 amino acids. CDR1 is LGHNA and CDR2 is YNFKEQ in the germline V gene.

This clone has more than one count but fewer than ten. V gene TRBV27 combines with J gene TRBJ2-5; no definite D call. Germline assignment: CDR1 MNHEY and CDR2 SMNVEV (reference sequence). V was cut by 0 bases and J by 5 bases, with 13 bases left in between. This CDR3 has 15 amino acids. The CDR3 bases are TGTGCCAGCAGTTTATCGATAAGCATGGTGGAGACCCAGTACTTC. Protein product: CASSLSISMVETQYF.

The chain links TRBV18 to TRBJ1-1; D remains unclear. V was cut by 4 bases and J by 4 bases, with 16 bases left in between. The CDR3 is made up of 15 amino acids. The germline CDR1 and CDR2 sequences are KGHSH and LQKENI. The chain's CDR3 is CASSRSRVFITEAFF. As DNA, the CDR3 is TGTGCCAGCTCACGGTCCCGGGTCTTCATCACTGAAGCTTTCTTT.

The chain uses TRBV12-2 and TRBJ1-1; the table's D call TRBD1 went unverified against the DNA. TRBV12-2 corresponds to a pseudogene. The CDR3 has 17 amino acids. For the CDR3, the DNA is TGTGCAAGTCGCCCCCATCCTCCCCAGAACGTAAACACTGAAGCTTTCTTT. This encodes CASRPHPPQNVNTEAFF.

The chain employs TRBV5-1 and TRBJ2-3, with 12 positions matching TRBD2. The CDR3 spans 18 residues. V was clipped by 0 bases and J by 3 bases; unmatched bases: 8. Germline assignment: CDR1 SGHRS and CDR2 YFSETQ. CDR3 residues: CASSLVVSSGGATDTQYF. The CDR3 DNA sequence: TGCGCCAGCAGCTTGGTGGTTTCTAGCGGGGGGGCAACAGATACGCAGTATTTT.

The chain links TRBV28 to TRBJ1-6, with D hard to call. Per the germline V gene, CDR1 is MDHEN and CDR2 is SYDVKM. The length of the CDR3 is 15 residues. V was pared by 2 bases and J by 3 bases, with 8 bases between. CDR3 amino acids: CASSLVVLYNSPLHF. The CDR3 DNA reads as TGTGCCAGCAGTTTAGTGGTACTCTATAATTCACCCCTCCACTTT. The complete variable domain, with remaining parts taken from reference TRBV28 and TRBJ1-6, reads DVKVTQSSRYLVKRTGEKVFLECVQDMDHENMFWYRQDPGLGLRLIYFSYDVKMKEKGDIPEGYSVSREKKERFSLILESASTNQTSMYLCASSLVVLYNSPLHFGNGTRLTVT.

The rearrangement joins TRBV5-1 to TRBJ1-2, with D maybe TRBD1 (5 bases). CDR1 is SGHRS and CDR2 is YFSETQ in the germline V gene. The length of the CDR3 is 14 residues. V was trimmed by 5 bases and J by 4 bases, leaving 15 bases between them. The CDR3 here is CASRPDSSPYGYTF. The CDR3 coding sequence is TGCGCCAGCAGACCTGACAGTTCCCCCTATGGCTACACCTTC.

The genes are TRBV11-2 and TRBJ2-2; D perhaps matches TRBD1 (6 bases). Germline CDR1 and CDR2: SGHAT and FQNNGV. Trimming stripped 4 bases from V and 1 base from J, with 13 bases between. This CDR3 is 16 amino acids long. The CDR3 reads CASSWPPGQNTGELFF. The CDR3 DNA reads TGTGCCAGCAGCTGGCCTCCGGGACAGAACACCGGGGAGCTGTTTTTT.

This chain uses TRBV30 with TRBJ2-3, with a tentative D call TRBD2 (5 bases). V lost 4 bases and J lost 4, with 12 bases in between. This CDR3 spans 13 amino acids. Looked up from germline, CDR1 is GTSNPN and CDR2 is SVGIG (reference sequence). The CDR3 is CAWTAASPDTQYF. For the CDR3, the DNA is TGTGCCTGGACCGCGGCTAGCCCAGATACGCAGTATTTT.

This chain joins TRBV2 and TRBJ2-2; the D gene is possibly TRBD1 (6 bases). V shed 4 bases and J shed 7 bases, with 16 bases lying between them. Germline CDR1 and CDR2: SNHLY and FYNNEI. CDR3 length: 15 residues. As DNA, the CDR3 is TGTGCCAGCAGTGCTACAGGGAAAGGGATCGGGGAGCTGTTTTTT. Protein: CASSATGKGIGELFF.

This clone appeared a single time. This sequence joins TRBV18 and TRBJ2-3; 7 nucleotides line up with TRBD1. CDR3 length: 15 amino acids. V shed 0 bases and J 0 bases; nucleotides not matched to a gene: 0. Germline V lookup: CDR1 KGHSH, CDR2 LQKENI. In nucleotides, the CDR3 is TGTGCCAGCTCACCACCGGGACAGAGCACAGATACGCAGTATTTT. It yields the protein CASSPPGQSTDTQYF.

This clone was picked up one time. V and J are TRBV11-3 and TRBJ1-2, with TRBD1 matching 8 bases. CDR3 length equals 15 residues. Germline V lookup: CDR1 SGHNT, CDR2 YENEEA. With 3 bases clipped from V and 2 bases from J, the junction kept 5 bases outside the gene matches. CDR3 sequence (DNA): TGTGCCAGCAGCTTTAGACAGGGGTACAACTATGGCTACACCTTC. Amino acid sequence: CASSFRQGYNYGYTF.

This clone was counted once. This CDR3 is CASSSTTGTTSSGNTIYF. The CDR3 DNA is TGTGCCAGCAGCTCCACAACCGGGACAACCTCCTCTGGAAACACCATATATTTT. The chain combines TRBV7-9 with TRBJ1-3; TRBD1 might be the D (6 bases). Per the germline V gene, CDR1 is SEHNR and CDR2 is FQNEAQ (reference sequence). The length of the CDR3 is 18 residues. V lost 4 bases to trimming and J lost 0 bases, with 19 bases between them.

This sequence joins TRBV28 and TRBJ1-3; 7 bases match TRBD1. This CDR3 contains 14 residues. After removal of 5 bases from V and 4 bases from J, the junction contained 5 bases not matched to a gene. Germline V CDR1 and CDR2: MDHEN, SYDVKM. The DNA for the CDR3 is TGTGCCAGCAGTCCGACAGGGATCGGAAACACCATATATTTT. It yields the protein CASSPTGIGNTIYF.

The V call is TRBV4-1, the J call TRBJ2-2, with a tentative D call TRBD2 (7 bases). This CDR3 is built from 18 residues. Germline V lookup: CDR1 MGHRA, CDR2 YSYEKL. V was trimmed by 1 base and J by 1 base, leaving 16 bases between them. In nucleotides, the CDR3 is TGCGCCAGCAGCCAAGCCCCTGGGGGGGGCATGAACACCGGGGAGCTGTTTTTT. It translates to CASSQAPGGGMNTGELFF.

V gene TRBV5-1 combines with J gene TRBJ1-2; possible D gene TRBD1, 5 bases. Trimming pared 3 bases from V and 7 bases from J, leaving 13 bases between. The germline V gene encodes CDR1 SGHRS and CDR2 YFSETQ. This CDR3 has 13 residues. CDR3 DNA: TGCGCCAGCAGCTATGGAGGGGAGGGTGGCTACACCTTC. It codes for CASSYGGEGGYTF.

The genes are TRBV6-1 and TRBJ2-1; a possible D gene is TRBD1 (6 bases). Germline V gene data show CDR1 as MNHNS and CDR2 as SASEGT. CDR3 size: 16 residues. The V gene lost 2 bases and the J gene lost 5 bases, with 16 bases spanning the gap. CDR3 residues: CASSENRDRHHNEQFF. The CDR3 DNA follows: TGTGCCAGCAGTGAAAATCGCGACAGGCATCACAATGAGCAGTTCTTC.

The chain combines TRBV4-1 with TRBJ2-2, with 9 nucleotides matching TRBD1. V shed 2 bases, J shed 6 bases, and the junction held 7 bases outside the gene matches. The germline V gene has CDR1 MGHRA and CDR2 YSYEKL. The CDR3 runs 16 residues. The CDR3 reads CASSQPGTGISGELFF. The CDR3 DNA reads TGCGCCAGCAGCCAACCTGGGACAGGGATCTCCGGGGAGCTGTTTTTT.

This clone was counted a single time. CDR3 residues: CASSQKTSGSYNEQFF. The DNA for the CDR3 is TGCGCCAGCAGCCAAAAAACTAGCGGATCCTACAATGAGCAGTTCTTC. The chain links TRBV5-1 to TRBJ2-1; 8 bases match TRBD2. The CDR3 is 16 amino acids. Germline loops: CDR1 SGHRS, CDR2 YFSETQ. Trimming at V came to 4 bases and at J to 1 base, leaving 7 bases not matched to a gene.

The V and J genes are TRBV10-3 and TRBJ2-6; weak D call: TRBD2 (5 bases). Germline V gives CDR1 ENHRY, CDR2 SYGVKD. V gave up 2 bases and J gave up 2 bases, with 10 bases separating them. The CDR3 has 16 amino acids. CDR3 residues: CAISEGGPTGANVLTF. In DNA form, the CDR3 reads TGTGCCATCAGTGAGGGCGGGCCAACTGGGGCCAACGTCCTGACTTTC.

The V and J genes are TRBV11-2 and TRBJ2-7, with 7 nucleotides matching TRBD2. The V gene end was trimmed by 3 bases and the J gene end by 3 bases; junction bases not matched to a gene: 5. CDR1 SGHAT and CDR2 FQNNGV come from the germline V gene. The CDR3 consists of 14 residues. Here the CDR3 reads CASSLSRTSYEQYF. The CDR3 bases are TGTGCCAGCAGCTTGAGCAGGACTAGCTACGAGCAGTACTTC. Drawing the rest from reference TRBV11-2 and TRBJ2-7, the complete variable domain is EAGVAQSPRYKIIEKRQSVAFWCNPISGHATLYWYQQILGQGPKLLIQFQNNGVVDDSQLPKDRFSAERLKGVDSTLKIQPAKLEDSAVYLCASSLSRTSYEQYFGPGTRLTVT.

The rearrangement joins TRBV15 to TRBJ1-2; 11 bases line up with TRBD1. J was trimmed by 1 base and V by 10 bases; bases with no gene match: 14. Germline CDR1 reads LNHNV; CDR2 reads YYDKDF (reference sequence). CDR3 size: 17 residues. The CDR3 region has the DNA TGTGCCAACTACCCTGGGACAGGGGGTAGTAGTAACTATGGCTACACCTTC. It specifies CANYPGTGGSSNYGYTF. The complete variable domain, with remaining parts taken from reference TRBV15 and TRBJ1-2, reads DAMVIQNPRYQVTQFGKPVTLSCSQTLNHNVMYWYQQKSSQAPKLLFHYYDKDFNNEADTPDNFQSRRPNTSFCFLDIRSPGLGDTAMYLCANYPGTGGSSNYGYTFGSGTRLTVV.

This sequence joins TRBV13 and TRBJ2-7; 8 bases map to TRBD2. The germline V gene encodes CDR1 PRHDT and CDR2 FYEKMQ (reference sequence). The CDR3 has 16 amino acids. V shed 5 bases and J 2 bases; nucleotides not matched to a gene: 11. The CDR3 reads CASSVQGGGPPYEQYF. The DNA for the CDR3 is TGTGCCAGCAGCGTACAGGGCGGGGGGCCCCCCTACGAGCAGTACTTC.

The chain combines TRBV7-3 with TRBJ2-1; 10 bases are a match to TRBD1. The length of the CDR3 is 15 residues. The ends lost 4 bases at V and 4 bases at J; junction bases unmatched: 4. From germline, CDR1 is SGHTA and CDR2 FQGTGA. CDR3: CASSSGTGVYNEQFF. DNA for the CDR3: TGTGCCAGCAGCTCCGGGACAGGGGTTTACAATGAGCAGTTCTTC.

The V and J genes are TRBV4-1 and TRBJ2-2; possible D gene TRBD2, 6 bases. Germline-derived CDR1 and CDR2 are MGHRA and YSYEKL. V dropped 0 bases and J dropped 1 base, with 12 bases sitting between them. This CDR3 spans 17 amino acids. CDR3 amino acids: CASSQEPSRGNTGELFF. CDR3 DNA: TGCGCCAGCAGCCAAGAGCCATCGCGGGGGAACACCGGGGAGCTGTTTTTT.